These T cell receptor beta chains were read from a single sample in a study of cytomegalovirus exposure and HLA in healthy donors. The table came from immunoSEQ multiplex PCR; TCRdb's copy has only in-frame clones and leaves some out. The sample shows over 150,000 clones, over 65% of them seen only once. Source material: PBMCs. These receptors all come from a man in his thirties or forties in good health and CMV-seronegative. Each CDR3 is given with its conserved first and last residue. Fields, in order: clone size, V gene, D gene, J gene, CDR3 DNA, CDR3 protein. The D gene is left open where the match is weak. Clone sizes are given selectively: once, few, many, or a class where the clone is expanded.

clone_size: -
v_call: TRBV27
d_call: TRBD1
j_call: TRBJ1-5
cdr3_nt: TGTGCCAGCAGTGGACAGGGCCTCAATCAGCCCCAGCATTTT
cdr3_aa: CASSGQGLNQPQHF

clone_size: -
v_call: TRBV28
d_call: TRBD1
j_call: TRBJ1-5
cdr3_nt: TGTGCCAGCAGTTTGTTGGCAGGGGGAATCAATCAGCCCCAGCATTTT
cdr3_aa: CASSLLAGGINQPQHF

clone_size: -
v_call: TRBV16
d_call: -
j_call: TRBJ1-5
cdr3_nt: TGTGCCAGCGGCGGGTACAATCAGCCCCAGCATTTT
cdr3_aa: CASGGYNQPQHF

clone_size: -
v_call: TRBV7-9
d_call: -
j_call: TRBJ1-6
cdr3_nt: TGTGCCAGCAGCTTAAGCCGGGGAGATAGATATTCACCCCTCCACTTT
cdr3_aa: CASSLSRGDRYSPLHF

clone_size: -
v_call: TRBV28
d_call: -
j_call: TRBJ2-1
cdr3_nt: TGTGCCAGCAGTAGACAGTACAATGAGCAGTTCTTC
cdr3_aa: CASSRQYNEQFF

clone_size: -
v_call: TRBV7-2
d_call: -
j_call: TRBJ2-3
cdr3_nt: TGTGCCAGCAGCTCCCCTGGGGCTAGCGCTAGCACAGATACGCAGTATTTT
cdr3_aa: CASSSPGASASTDTQYF

clone_size: few
v_call: TRBV7-9
d_call: TRBD1
j_call: TRBJ1-5
cdr3_nt: TGTGCCAGCAGCTCGGGACAGCCCAATCAGCCCCAGCATTTT
cdr3_aa: CASSSGQPNQPQHF

clone_size: few
v_call: TRBV27
d_call: TRBD1
j_call: TRBJ2-2
cdr3_nt: TGTGCCAGCAGTGACAGGGGTTACACCGGGGAGCTGTTTTTT
cdr3_aa: CASSDRGYTGELFF

clone_size: -
v_call: TRBV7-2
d_call: -
j_call: TRBJ2-7
cdr3_nt: TGTGCCAGCAGCTTCACAGGAGTCTACGAGCAGTACTTC
cdr3_aa: CASSFTGVYEQYF

clone_size: -
v_call: TRBV4-2
d_call: TRBD2
j_call: TRBJ2-1
cdr3_nt: TGTGCCAGCGGGACTAGCGGGGGGCATGAGCAGTTCTTC
cdr3_aa: CASGTSGGHEQFF

clone_size: -
v_call: TRBV4-2
d_call: -
j_call: TRBJ2-6
cdr3_nt: TGTGCCAGCAGCCGGGACACTAGCTCTGGGGCCAACGTCCTGACTTTC
cdr3_aa: CASSRDTSSGANVLTF

clone_size: -
v_call: TRBV19
d_call: -
j_call: TRBJ2-4
cdr3_nt: TGTGCCAGTAGTATCAGGTCCGGGGACATTCAGTACTTC
cdr3_aa: CASSIRSGDIQYF

clone_size: -
v_call: TRBV5-1
d_call: TRBD1
j_call: TRBJ1-2
cdr3_nt: TGCGCCAGCGGTCCCGGGACAGGGAACTATGGCTACACCTTC
cdr3_aa: CASGPGTGNYGYTF

clone_size: -
v_call: TRBV6-5
d_call: -
j_call: TRBJ1-6
cdr3_nt: TGTGCCAGCAGAACCAGGGGTTCCTATAATTCACCCCTCCACTTT
cdr3_aa: CASRTRGSYNSPLHF

clone_size: few
v_call: TRBV6-1
d_call: TRBD1
j_call: TRBJ1-2
cdr3_nt: TGTGCCAGCAGGGGGACAGGGGATGACTATGGCTACACCTTC
cdr3_aa: CASRGTGDDYGYTF

clone_size: -
v_call: TRBV4-2
d_call: -
j_call: TRBJ1-1
cdr3_nt: TGTGCCAGCAGCCAAGAGCCGGGAACGAACACTGAAGCTTTCTTT
cdr3_aa: CASSQEPGTNTEAFF

clone_size: -
v_call: TRBV2
d_call: -
j_call: TRBJ2-2
cdr3_nt: TGTGCCAGCAGGTGGGGGGCCGGGGAGCTGTTTTTT
cdr3_aa: CASRWGAGELFF

clone_size: -
v_call: TRBV28
d_call: -
j_call: TRBJ1-4
cdr3_nt: TGTGCCAGCAGTTTAGTCCCCGGAAGGGGCGATGAAAAACTGTTTTTT
cdr3_aa: CASSLVPGRGDEKLFF

clone_size: -
v_call: TRBV11-2
d_call: -
j_call: TRBJ1-3
cdr3_nt: TGTGCCAGCAGCTTAGAAACTGCCTTCGGAAACACCATATATTTT
cdr3_aa: CASSLETAFGNTIYF

clone_size: -
v_call: TRBV18
d_call: TRBD1
j_call: TRBJ2-7
cdr3_nt: TGTGCCAGCTCACCACAGGGGGCGGGCGAGCAGTACTTC
cdr3_aa: CASSPQGAGEQYF

clone_size: -
v_call: TRBV19
d_call: TRBD1
j_call: TRBJ2-5
cdr3_nt: TGTGCCAGTAGTATGGGTCAGGGGGCCTTAGAGACCCAGTACTTC
cdr3_aa: CASSMGQGALETQYF

clone_size: -
v_call: TRBV7-2
d_call: -
j_call: TRBJ2-4
cdr3_nt: TGTGCCAGCAGCCCAGAACGGGTCAGTGGAAACATTCAGTACTTC
cdr3_aa: CASSPERVSGNIQYF

clone_size: -
v_call: TRBV9
d_call: -
j_call: TRBJ1-1
cdr3_nt: TGTGCCAGCAGCGACAGGGCCAACACTGAAGCTTTCTTT
cdr3_aa: CASSDRANTEAFF

clone_size: -
v_call: TRBV6-1
d_call: -
j_call: TRBJ1-6
cdr3_nt: TGTGCCAGCACCCCAGGGGTGGCAGTTAATTCACCCCTCCACTTT
cdr3_aa: CASTPGVAVNSPLHF